The 5 T cell receptor beta chains in this list originate from one sample, sequenced in a study of blood T cells in healthy people across ages. For the second PCR, which ran for about 7 to 11 cycles, a sample-barcoded 5' primer and a J-beta primer mix were used. TCRdb re-called the 5' RACE reads through MiXCR, storing one row per CDR3 protein. The sample contains approximately 1.5 million distinct CDR3 sequences, 42% of which appear only once. Sample: blood. Every receptor here comes from a woman between 18 and 29 years old in good health.

The chain recombines TRBV5-1 with TRBJ2-7, with 15 bases identical to TRBD2. J gave up 4 bases and V 5 bases, and 4 bases lay outside the gene matches. Germline values: CDR1 SGHRS, CDR2 YFSETQ. The CDR3 consists of 15 residues. The CDR3 is CASSFGTSGRYEQYF. As DNA, the CDR3 is TGCGCCAGCAGTTTTGGGACTAGCGGGAGGTACGAGCAGTACTTC.

The genes are TRBV6-2 or TRBV6-3 and TRBJ2-7, with D perhaps TRBD1 (6 bases). The CDR3 runs 14 residues. V was trimmed by 6 bases and J by 3 bases, leaving 15 bases between them. Looked up from germline, CDR1 is MNHEY and CDR2 is SVGEGT. The DNA of the CDR3 is TGTGCCAGCAGCGAGCGGACAGTCCTCTACGAGCAGTACTTC. Its protein is CASSERTVLYEQYF.

The chain combines TRBV20-1 with TRBJ2-5, with TRBD2 matching over 15 bases. The germline V gene encodes CDR1 DFQATT and CDR2 SNEGSKA (reference sequence). The junction had 21 bases not matched to a gene; V was cut back by 5 bases and J by 11 bases. The CDR3 sequence is 18 residues long. CDR3 bases: TGCAGTGCTCCAGGGGGGGGACTAGCGGGGGGACCCTACAATGAGCAGTACTTC. Translated, it gives CSAPGGGLAGGPYNEQYF.

The chain carries TRBV6-6 and TRBJ2-7, with D maybe TRBD2 (5 bases). Germline assignment: CDR1 MNHNY and CDR2 SVGAGI (reference sequence). The CDR3 loop spans 16 amino acids. The ends were cut back, 0 bases at V and 2 bases at J, with 14 bases in the middle. CDR3 DNA: TGTGCCAGCAGTTACTCGAGACTTTCGGGAACCTACGAGCAGTACTTC. This sequence encodes CASSYSRLSGTYEQYF.

The rearrangement joins TRBV5-1 to TRBJ2-5, with TRBD1 matching 7 bases. V shed 5 bases, J shed 4 bases, and the junction held 8 bases outside the gene matches. Germline-derived CDR1 and CDR2 are SGHRS and YFSETQ. CDR3 length: 14 amino acids. As DNA, the CDR3 is TGCGCCAGCAGGGGGACAGTCAGGCGAGAGACCCAGTACTTC. The encoded protein is CASRGTVRRETQYF.